This paragraph covers one T cell receptor (beta chain) sequence. The antigen remains undetermined. Oncomine TCR Beta short-read sequencing was applied to DNA from cultured CD4+ T cells. The authors extracted genomic DNA from cultured CD4+ T cells. TCRdb called the PCR reads again in MiXCR, with one record for every CDR3 protein. The data contain 8,000 to 10,000 distinct CDR3 sequences, over 25% of them singletons. This sample stems from a study of vaccination and CD4 T cells after COVID-19. Stated treatment: approximately nine-day PBMC culture with coronavirus spike peptide pools or control peptides (ViraFEST assay). It was before the COVID-19 pandemic (2011-2018) that the unexposed donor's CD4+ T cells were collected. The TCR comes from a human donor in good health. Specimen: CD4+ T cells from blood, cultured in vitro.

CDR3 DNA sequence: TGCAGTGCGTGCCCGGAAGGGTATTCACCCCTCCACTTT. Amino acids: CSACPEGYSPLHF. The rearrangement joins TRBV20-1 to TRBJ1-6; D uncertain. The CDR3 has 13 residues. V lost 6 bases, J lost 8 bases, and 14 bases lay in between. Germline assignment: CDR1 DFQATT and CDR2 SNEGSKA (reference sequence).